The 30 T cell receptor beta chains below were found in one sample sequenced in a study of human T cells and chemical hapten exposure. Via MiXCR, TCRdb re-called the 5' RACE reads, giving one row per CDR3 protein. The repertoire includes 110,000 or so distinct CDR3 sequences, roughly a fifth of them detected once, and roughly 2.8% sits in the top ten. Total RNA was isolated from unfractionated whole blood. The receptors originated from a human donor in good health.

V usage is TRBV5-1 and J usage is TRBJ2-2; D is perhaps TRBD2 (6 bases). With 4 bases removed from V and 3 bases from J, the gap between germline ends came to 16 bases. Germline V gene lookup returns CDR1 SGHRS and CDR2 YFSETQ. The CDR3 is 16 amino acids. The CDR3 is CASSLLTSPDTGELFF. The CDR3 nucleotides are TGCGCCAGCAGCCTACTGACTAGTCCCGACACCGGGGAGCTGTTTTTT. Looking up the rest from reference TRBV5-1 and TRBJ2-2 gives the full variable domain: KAGVTQTPRYLIKTRGQQVTLSCSPISGHRSVSWYQQTPGQGLQFLFEYFSETQRNKGNFPGRFSGRQFSNSRSEMNVSTLELGDSALYLCASSLLTSPDTGELFFGEGSRLTVL.

The chain joins TRBV6-5 to TRBJ1-2; no firm D call. V dropped 6 bases and J dropped 3 bases, with 11 bases sitting between them. CDR1 and CDR2 (germline): MNHEY, SVGAGI. The CDR3 loop spans 13 amino acids. DNA for the CDR3: TGTGCCAGCAGCAGGAAAGAGGACTATGGCTACACCTTC. It is translated as CASSRKEDYGYTF.

The gene calls are TRBV12-3 or TRBV12-4 and TRBJ1-2; 8 bases fit TRBD1. This CDR3 contains 13 residues. The ends lost 1 base at V and 5 bases at J; junction bases unmatched: 0. The DNA for the CDR3 is TGTGCCAGCAGTTTAGGGACAGGGTATGGCTACACCTTC. Translation gives CASSLGTGYGYTF.

The chain couples TRBV20-1 to TRBJ2-7; maybe TRBD2 (8 bases). Trimming stripped 6 bases from V and 2 bases from J, with 17 bases between. Germline assignment: CDR1 DFQATT and CDR2 SNEGSKA (reference sequence). The CDR3 totals 14 residues. As DNA, the CDR3 is TGCAGTGCCGACGGGGGGGACAGACCCTACGAGCAGTACTTC. This gives the protein CSADGGDRPYEQYF.

This clonotype was recorded a few times. The gene calls are TRBV19 and TRBJ2-3, with 7 bases identical to TRBD2. This CDR3 spans 15 amino acids. The V gene end was trimmed by 6 bases and the J gene end by 0 bases; junction bases not matched to a gene: 6. The germline V gene encodes CDR1 LNHDA and CDR2 SQIVND (reference sequence). CDR3 sequence reads: CASSLRAGSTDTQYF. The CDR3 bases are TGTGCCAGTAGCCTTAGAGCGGGGAGCACAGATACGCAGTATTTT. The variable domain in full, with the rest retrieved from reference TRBV19 and TRBJ2-3, is DGGITQSPKYLFRKEGQNVTLSCEQNLNHDAMYWYRQDPGQGLRLIYYSQIVNDFQKGDIAEGYSVSREKKESFPLTVTSAQKNPTAFYLCASSLRAGSTDTQYFGPGTRLTVL.

This clonotype was recorded a few times. V and J are TRBV5-1 and TRBJ2-1; 13 bases are a match to TRBD2. Losses at the gene ends were 5 bases for V and 0 bases for J; bases not matched to a gene: 8. Germline V lookup: CDR1 SGHRS, CDR2 YFSETQ. The CDR3 runs to 18 residues. Written as DNA, the CDR3 is TGCGCCAGCAGAAAGGGACTAGCGGGAAAGAGCTCCTACAATGAGCAGTTCTTC. Protein product: CASRKGLAGKSSYNEQFF.

This clonotype was observed a single time. This rearrangement joins TRBV4-1 to TRBJ1-5; D possibly corresponds to TRBD1 (6 bases). CDR3 length: 14 residues. Deletions cut 0 bases from V and 7 bases from J, with 10 bases between. Germline CDR1 and CDR2: MGHRA and YSYEKL. CDR3 in amino acids: CASSQDKGGQPQHF. CDR3 DNA sequence: TGCGCCAGCAGCCAAGACAAAGGGGGACAGCCCCAGCATTTT.

This chain connects TRBV24-1 to TRBJ2-3; tentatively, D is TRBD1 (5 bases). Trimming pared 3 bases from V and 4 bases from J, leaving 13 bases between. The CDR3 contains 15 residues. Germline V gene lookup returns CDR1 KGHDR and CDR2 SFDVKD. This CDR3 reads CATSDPAGWSDTQYF. The CDR3 coding sequence is TGTGCCACCAGTGATCCGGCAGGGTGGTCAGATACGCAGTATTTT.

V gene TRBV7-8 combines with J gene TRBJ2-1, with 9 bases fitting TRBD2. Germline loops: CDR1 SGHVS, CDR2 FQNEAQ. This CDR3 is 16 amino acids long. The trim removed 6 bases at V and 0 bases at J, leaving 6 bases unmatched. The CDR3 nucleotides are TGTGCCAGCAGGGGAACAGCGGGAGGCTCCTACAATGAGCAGTTCTTC. As protein: CASRGTAGGSYNEQFF.

This clonotype came up a few times. This chain uses TRBV15 with TRBJ2-7; tentatively, D is TRBD1 or TRBD2 (5 bases each). V was shortened by 3 bases and J by 2 bases, with 11 bases between the two germline ends. The germline gives CDR1 LNHNV, CDR2 YYDKDF (reference sequence). This CDR3 has 14 amino acids. This chain's CDR3 is CATSSRDGTYEQYF. CDR3 DNA sequence: TGTGCCACCAGCAGCAGGGACGGAACCTACGAGCAGTACTTC.

The chain couples TRBV20-1 to TRBJ2-1; maybe TRBD2 (6 bases). V was clipped by 4 bases and J by 7 bases, with 14 bases between them. Per germline, CDR1 DFQATT and CDR2 SNEGSKA (reference sequence). This CDR3 region has 13 residues. CDR3 amino acids: CSANGGAGNEQFF. Here the CDR3 DNA reads TGCAGTGCTAATGGCGGGGCCGGAAATGAGCAGTTCTTC.

The CDR3 reads CASSGNDRVQPQHF. DNA of the CDR3: TGTGCCAGCAGTGGAAACGACAGGGTTCAGCCCCAGCATTTT. This chain uses TRBV6-1 with TRBJ1-5; 7 bases fit TRBD1. The V gene end was trimmed by 4 bases and the J gene end by 6 bases; junction bases not matched to a gene: 6. CDR1 is MNHNS, CDR2 SASEGT, per germline. The length of the CDR3 is 14 residues.

This clonotype was observed a few times. The V and J genes are TRBV29-1 and TRBJ1-2; TRBD1 agrees at 7 bases. Per germline, CDR1 SQVTM and CDR2 ANQGSEA. Germline trimming cut 6 bases from V and 7 bases from J; bases unmatched to any gene: 8. The CDR3 has 12 residues. CDR3 DNA sequence: TGCAGCGTGACAGGGCTTGAGAGTGGCTACACCTTC. Amino acid sequence: CSVTGLESGYTF.

This clonotype turned up a few times. This chain links TRBV28 with TRBJ2-1; 11 bases line up with TRBD2. In germline, CDR1 is MDHEN, CDR2 SYDVKM. This CDR3 comprises 17 residues. With V trimmed by 3 bases and J by 2 bases, 6 bases remained unmatched. CDR3 bases: TGTGCCAGCAGTTTCCGGACTAGCGGGCGGCCCTACAATGAGCAGTTCTTC. Protein: CASSFRTSGRPYNEQFF. Using reference TRBV28 and TRBJ2-1 for the parts outside the CDR3, the full variable domain is DVKVTQSSRYLVKRTGEKVFLECVQDMDHENMFWYRQDPGLGLRLIYFSYDVKMKEKGDIPEGYSVSREKKERFSLILESASTNQTSMYLCASSFRTSGRPYNEQFFGPGTRLTVL.

This clonotype was seen only a few times. The chain combines TRBV18 with TRBJ2-1, with 11 bases identical to TRBD2. The J segment lost 3 bases and the V segment lost 6 bases, leaving 4 bases of the junction unmatched. The CDR3 runs 15 residues. The germline V gene has CDR1 KGHSH and CDR2 LQKENI. The CDR3 sequence is CASSFGTSGYNEQFF. Here the CDR3 DNA reads TGTGCCAGCTCGTTCGGGACTAGCGGCTACAATGAGCAGTTCTTC.

The chain combines TRBV7-9 with TRBJ1-2; the match to TRBD1 covers 8 bases. The J segment lost 5 bases and the V segment lost 3 bases, leaving 14 bases of the junction unmatched. The germline V gene has CDR1 SEHNR and CDR2 FQNEAQ (reference sequence). The CDR3 extends over 17 amino acids. The CDR3 DNA reads TGTGCCAGCAGCTTCCAGGGACAGGAGTACCCCTGGTATGGCTACACCTTC. Residues: CASSFQGQEYPWYGYTF.

This clonotype has just a few counts. This chain uses TRBV30 with TRBJ2-2; D is ambiguous. Germline V CDR1 and CDR2: GTSNPN, SVGIG (reference sequence). CDR3 length equals 13 residues. The V end lost 0 bases, the J end lost 1 base, and 3 bases lay between the germline ends. The CDR3 DNA follows: TGTGCCTGGAGTGTACAGAACACCGGGGAGCTGTTTTTT. Protein: CAWSVQNTGELFF. The full variable domain, its missing parts supplied by reference TRBV30 and TRBJ2-2, is SQTIHQWPATLVQPVGSPLSLECTVEGTSNPNLYWYRQAAGRGLQLLFYSVGIGQISSEVPQNLSASRPQDRQFILSSKKLLLSDSGFYLCAWSVQNTGELFFGEGSRLTVL.

This clonotype was found a few times. This rearrangement joins TRBV18 to TRBJ1-4; weak D call: TRBD1 (5 bases). The CDR3 extends over 17 amino acids. Per germline, CDR1 KGHSH and CDR2 LQKENI. With 3 bases removed from V and 0 bases from J, the gap between germline ends came to 14 bases. CDR3 in DNA: TGTGCCAGCTCACCTATACACCAGGGAGCAACTAATGAAAAACTGTTTTTT. This sequence encodes CASSPIHQGATNEKLFF.

V gene TRBV13 combines with J gene TRBJ2-7, with TRBD2 matching 8 bases. CDR3 length equals 18 residues. The germline CDR1 and CDR2 sequences are PRHDT and FYEKMQ (reference sequence). The V segment lost 1 base and the J segment 5 bases; nucleotides outside the gene matches: 16. The CDR3 DNA sequence: TGTGCCAGCAGCTTAGAAGGTGCAGCGGGAGTCATCCCCCACGAGCAGTACTTC. Translation: CASSLEGAAGVIPHEQYF.

This chain joins TRBV4-1 and TRBJ2-3; 7 bases map to TRBD1. CDR3 length equals 16 residues. The V gene end was trimmed by 0 bases and the J gene end by 4 bases; junction bases not matched to a gene: 7. Per germline, CDR1 MGHRA and CDR2 YSYEKL. The CDR3 bases are TGCGCCAGCAGCCAAGAGACGACAGGGACCCCAGATACGCAGTATTTT. Protein: CASSQETTGTPDTQYF.

This clonotype appeared a few times. This chain joins TRBV24-1 and TRBJ2-3, with TRBD2 matching 8 bases. V was clipped by 0 bases and J by 3 bases; unmatched bases: 4. Germline-derived CDR1 and CDR2 are KGHDR and SFDVKD. The CDR3 has 16 residues. CDR3 region: CATSDLKRERTDTQYF. The CDR3 DNA follows: TGTGCCACCAGTGATTTGAAGCGGGAGCGGACAGATACGCAGTATTTT.

This clonotype was detected only a few times. This chain connects TRBV27 to TRBJ2-1; TRBD1 agrees at 9 bases. Per the germline V gene, CDR1 is MNHEY and CDR2 is SMNVEV (reference sequence). Unmatched junction bases numbered 3, after V lost 3 bases and J lost 6 bases. This CDR3 has 14 amino acids. The CDR3 DNA follows: TGTGCCAGCAGTTTTAACAGGGGGCGCAATGAGCAGTTCTTC. This codes for CASSFNRGRNEQFF.

The gene calls are TRBV2 and TRBJ1-6; D unclear. The CDR3 is 16 residues long. Looked up from germline, CDR1 is SNHLY and CDR2 is FYNNEI. V was clipped by 6 bases and J by 0 bases, with 12 bases between them. As DNA, the CDR3 is TGTGCCAGCAGAGGACCGGCCAGCTCCTATAATTCACCCCTCCACTTT. Protein sequence: CASRGPASSYNSPLHF.

This clonotype was recorded a few times. V usage is TRBV20-1 and J usage is TRBJ2-2; 9 bases align to TRBD1. This CDR3 contains 16 residues. Germline-derived CDR1 and CDR2 are DFQATT and SNEGSKA (reference sequence). J lost 3 bases, V lost 5 bases, and 10 bases had no gene match. The CDR3 coding sequence is TGCAGTGCTCCTAATTACAGGACAGGGGACACCGGGGAGCTGTTTTTT. Protein sequence: CSAPNYRTGDTGELFF.

This clonotype was seen only a few times. V gene TRBV20-1 combines with J gene TRBJ2-7, with 8 bases lining up with TRBD1. Germline values: CDR1 DFQATT, CDR2 SNEGSKA (reference sequence). The CDR3 extends over 15 amino acids. Losses at the gene ends were 6 bases for V and 5 bases for J; bases not matched to a gene: 15. In nucleotides, the CDR3 is TGCAGTGCAGCCAGGACAGGGTCCTCTTCCAACGAGCAGTACTTC. Translation: CSAARTGSSSNEQYF.

V usage is TRBV29-1 and J usage is TRBJ1-2; the match to TRBD1 covers 7 bases. V shed 4 bases and J 4 bases; nucleotides not matched to a gene: 9. CDR1 is SQVTM, CDR2 ANQGSEA, per germline. CDR3 length: 14 amino acids. The CDR3, as DNA: TGCAGCGTTGGAACGGGGGCAGGGGGCTATGGCTACACCTTC. Protein sequence: CSVGTGAGGYGYTF.

This clonotype occurred a few times. The J gene is TRBJ2-1, the V gene TRBV5-1; 7 bases agree with TRBD2. V shed 1 base and J 5 bases; nucleotides not matched to a gene: 15. Germline loops: CDR1 SGHRS, CDR2 YFSETQ. CDR3 size: 18 residues. The CDR3 spells CASSLRYRGGPYDNEQFF. The CDR3 DNA reads as TGCGCCAGCAGCTTGAGATATCGGGGAGGGCCATATGACAATGAGCAGTTCTTC.

CDR3 loop: CASSLGRGQRAEAFF. CDR3 nucleotide sequence: TGTGCCAGCAGCTTAGGGAGAGGGCAGAGGGCTGAAGCTTTCTTT. The chain uses TRBV7-9 and TRBJ1-1; D is unclear. The V gene lost 1 base and the J gene lost 6 bases, with 15 bases spanning the gap. CDR1 and CDR2 from the germline V gene are SEHNR and FQNEAQ (reference sequence). CDR3 size: 15 residues.

This clonotype was seen more than once but under ten times. The V call is TRBV27, the J call TRBJ2-3, with TRBD2 identical over 12 bases. The CDR3 sequence is 19 residues long. The trim removed 1 base at V and 5 bases at J, leaving 13 bases unmatched. Germline CDR1 MNHEY, CDR2 SMNVEV (reference sequence). The CDR3 DNA reads TGTGCCAGCAGTTTATTTCCCCCTCTAGCGGGAGGGCCGGTAGATACGCAGTATTTT. It encodes CASSLFPPLAGGPVDTQYF.

This clonotype was recorded once. This chain connects TRBV3-1 to TRBJ2-7; possibly TRBD1 or TRBD2 for D (5 bases each). This CDR3 is built from 14 residues. The germline V gene encodes CDR1 LGHDT and CDR2 YNNKEL (reference sequence). V was cut by 4 bases and J by 3 bases, with 13 bases left in between. The CDR3 DNA reads TGTGCCAGCAGCCTCGCCGGGACCGACTACGAGCAGTACTTC. Amino acid sequence: CASSLAGTDYEQYF.